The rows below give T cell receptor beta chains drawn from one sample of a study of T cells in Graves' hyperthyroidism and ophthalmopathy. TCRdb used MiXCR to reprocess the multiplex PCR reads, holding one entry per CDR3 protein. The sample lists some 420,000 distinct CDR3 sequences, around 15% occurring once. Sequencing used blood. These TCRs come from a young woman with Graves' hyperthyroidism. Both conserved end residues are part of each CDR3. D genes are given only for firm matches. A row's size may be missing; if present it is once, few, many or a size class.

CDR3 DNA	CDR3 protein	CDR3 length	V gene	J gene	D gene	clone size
TGTGCCAGCAGTGAAGATGGGGGGGGTCAGGAGACCCAGTACTTC	CASSEDGGGQETQYF	15	TRBV6-1	TRBJ2-5	TRBD2	many
TGTGCCAGCAGCCAAAGGAGTCAGCCCCAGCATTTT	CASSQRSQPQHF	12	TRBV3-1	TRBJ1-5	-	many
TGTGCCAGCAGCCCTCAGCCGGGGTCGAAGGCTGGCTACACCTTC	CASSPQPGSKAGYTF	15	TRBV7-9	TRBJ1-2	-	many
TGCAGTCTACAGAGGGGCCCCGGGGAGCTGTTTTTT	CSLQRGPGELFF	12	TRBV20-1	TRBJ2-2	-	few
TGCAGCGTTGGAGACAGGGGAAATCAGCCCCAGCATTTT	CSVGDRGNQPQHF	13	TRBV29-1	TRBJ1-5	TRBD1	many
TGTGCTAGCAGCGTACTTATGGGGTTTGAGCAGTTCTTC	CASSVLMGFEQFF	13	TRBV7-7	TRBJ2-1	-	many
TGTGCCATCAGTGATCTCGCGGGGACGCATGCCTACGAGCAGTACTTC	CAISDLAGTHAYEQYF	16	TRBV10-3	TRBJ2-7	-	once
TGCGCCAGCAGCTTGATGGGGGATCAGCCCCAGCATTTT	CASSLMGDQPQHF	13	TRBV5-1	TRBJ1-5	-	many
TGCAGTGCTAGAGATCTGGGCTTTACTAGACTCTATGAGCAGTTCTTC	CSARDLGFTRLYEQFF	16	TRBV20-1	TRBJ2-1	-	-
TGTGCCAGCAGTAATAATCTCGGGACAGGGGGCTGGGAGCAGTACTTC	CASSNNLGTGGWEQYF	16	TRBV28	TRBJ2-7	TRBD1	many
TGTGCCAGCAGCCACGGACAGGTCGGAGACATTCAGTACTTC	CASSHGQVGDIQYF	14	TRBV3-1	TRBJ2-4	TRBD1	-
TGTGCCAGCAGTGTAGAGACAGGGGGTCGTTCTGGCTACACCTTC	CASSVETGGRSGYTF	15	TRBV6-4	TRBJ1-2	TRBD1	-
TGTGCCATCAGTGAGTCGCCGGAGGAAAAACTGTTTTTT	CAISESPEEKLFF	13	TRBV10-3	TRBJ1-4	-	-
TGTGCCAGCAGGCTGCCCGGGACAGGGCGACGGGGGAGCTCCTACGAGCAGTACTTC	CASRLPGTGRRGSSYEQYF	19	TRBV28	TRBJ2-7	TRBD1	many
TGTGCCATCAGTGAGTTAGGACAGGGCCTCGAGCAGTACTTC	CAISELGQGLEQYF	14	TRBV10-3	TRBJ2-7	TRBD1	many